The 32 T cell receptor beta chains below were found in one sample sequenced in a study of blood T cell repertoires in COVID-19. Sequencing was performed with immunoSEQ multiplex PCR; in TCRdb, only in-frame clones are kept and a portion is missing. The sample comprises about 260,000 clones, roughly 90% of which are singletons, and approximately 10% rests with the top ten. Sequences were obtained from peripheral blood. Receptors originate from a woman aged 25 to 39 with COVID-19, enrolled during active disease.

The chain uses TRBV27 and TRBJ1-2; D is ambiguous. Germline loops: CDR1 MNHEY, CDR2 SMNVEV (reference sequence). This CDR3 comprises 12 residues. The V and J ends lost 4 bases and 6 bases respectively, with 9 bases between them. CDR3 amino acids: CASSYGGDGYTF. In nucleotides, the CDR3 is TGTGCCAGCAGTTATGGCGGCGATGGCTACACCTTC.

The chain combines TRBV6-6 with TRBJ2-7; 10 bases agree with TRBD1. Germline V gene lookup returns CDR1 MNHNY and CDR2 SVGAGI (reference sequence). The CDR3 runs to 14 residues. V shed 6 bases, J shed 3 bases, and the junction held 5 bases outside the gene matches. CDR3 coding DNA: TGTGCCAGCAGCTGGGGACAGGGGTTCTACGAGCAGTACTTC. Translated: CASSWGQGFYEQYF.

V gene TRBV7-9 combines with J gene TRBJ2-7; a weak D match, TRBD2 (6 bases). Trimming stripped 6 bases from V and 3 bases from J, with 12 bases between. This CDR3 contains 13 residues. Germline CDR1 and CDR2: SEHNR and FQNEAQ (reference sequence). This CDR3 is CASSPVGLYEQYF. CDR3 bases: TGTGCCAGCAGTCCCGTGGGACTCTACGAGCAGTACTTC.

In regard to this clone: Other DNA sequences in this specimen translate into the identical CDR3. The chain couples TRBV6-5 to TRBJ2-7, with a tentative D call TRBD2 (5 bases). CDR1 and CDR2 (germline): MNHEY, SVGAGI. The CDR3 loop spans 14 amino acids. V lost 2 bases, J lost 2 bases, and 10 bases lay in between. CDR3 coding DNA: TGTGCCAGCAGTTACACCACCGGGACCTACGAGCAGTACTTC. It yields the protein CASSYTTGTYEQYF.

This clone was seen more than once but under ten times. The rearrangement joins TRBV7-9 to TRBJ1-2; 10 bases match TRBD1. Per the germline V gene, CDR1 is SEHNR and CDR2 is FQNEAQ (reference sequence). The CDR3 length is 14 residues. Trimming cost V 1 base and J 4 bases; bases outside gene matches: 0. CDR3 residues: CASSLGTGGYGYTF. The CDR3 DNA follows: TGTGCCAGCAGCTTAGGGACAGGGGGCTATGGCTACACCTTC.

The chain is built from TRBV5-1 and TRBJ1-3; unclear D gene. Germline V gene data show CDR1 as SGHRS and CDR2 as YFSETQ. Trimming left V 0 bases short and J 0 bases short, with 10 bases between. The CDR3 extends over 16 amino acids. Here the CDR3 reads CASSLAGGLSGNTIYF. DNA of the CDR3: TGCGCCAGCAGCTTGGCAGGCGGGCTCTCTGGAAACACCATATATTTT.

The chain combines TRBV6-5 with TRBJ1-5, with 8 bases fitting TRBD1. The trim removed 8 bases at V and 6 bases at J, leaving 6 bases unmatched. From germline, CDR1 is MNHEY and CDR2 SVGAGI. This CDR3 has 13 amino acids. CDR3 sequence reads: CASPQGASQPQHF. The DNA of the CDR3 is TGTGCCAGCCCTCAGGGGGCCAGTCAGCCCCAGCATTTT.

V gene TRBV9 combines with J gene TRBJ1-4; 7 bases line up with TRBD1. V gave up 0 bases and J gave up 8 bases; unmatched junction bases: 7. The CDR3 extends over 15 amino acids. The germline V gene encodes CDR1 SGDLS and CDR2 YYNGEE. In DNA form, the CDR3 reads TGTGCCAGCAGCGTAGGCGGCACGACAGGGGAAAAACTGTTTTTT. The encoded protein is CASSVGGTTGEKLFF.

This chain uses TRBV7-2 with TRBJ1-4, with TRBD1 matching over 8 bases. CDR1 is SGHTA, CDR2 FQGNSA, per germline. The CDR3 spans 15 residues. V was pared by 5 bases and J by 7 bases, with 9 bases of the junction left unmatched. The CDR3 region has the DNA TGTGCCAGCAGCCCATCGACAGGGGTGGGTGAAAAACTGTTTTTT. Its protein product is CASSPSTGVGEKLFF.

This clone appeared a single time. This rearrangement joins TRBV13 to TRBJ2-7; 10 nucleotides agree with TRBD1. CDR1 PRHDT and CDR2 FYEKMQ come from the germline V gene (reference sequence). This CDR3 comprises 15 residues. Trimming at V came to 5 bases and at J to 5 bases, leaving 9 bases not matched to a gene. Here the CDR3 reads CASSPSGTGADEQYF. CDR3 coding DNA: TGTGCCAGCAGCCCATCGGGGACAGGGGCAGACGAGCAGTACTTC.

The chain recombines TRBV7-2 with TRBJ2-7, with TRBD1 matching over 9 bases. Per the germline V gene, CDR1 is SGHTA and CDR2 is FQGNSA. With V trimmed by 4 bases and J by 5 bases, 6 bases remained unmatched. CDR3 length equals 14 residues. The CDR3 here is CASSSNRGRNEQYF. The CDR3 DNA reads as TGTGCCAGCAGCTCGAACAGGGGGCGGAACGAGCAGTACTTC.

The chain recombines TRBV9 with TRBJ1-3; D perhaps matches TRBD1 (6 bases). The V and J ends lost 4 bases and 2 bases respectively, with 13 bases between them. Per the germline V gene, CDR1 is SGDLS and CDR2 is YYNGEE. The CDR3 contains 15 residues. Here the CDR3 DNA reads TGTGCCAGCAGCCCCCGGGACACACCTGGAAACACCATATATTTT. Translating it yields CASSPRDTPGNTIYF. The variable domain in full, completed from reference TRBV9 and TRBJ1-3, reads DSGVTQTPKHLITATGQRVTLRCSPRSGDLSVYWYQQSLDQGLQFLIQYYNGEERAKGNILERFSAQQFPDLHSELNLSSLELGDSALYFCASSPRDTPGNTIYFGEGSWLTVV.

V gene TRBV5-4 combines with J gene TRBJ2-3, with 8 positions matching TRBD2. The CDR3 is 16 residues long. With 4 bases clipped from V and 5 bases from J, the junction kept 12 bases outside the gene matches. Germline assignment: CDR1 SGHNT and CDR2 YYREEE (reference sequence). CDR3 DNA: TGTGCCAGCAGCGGGTTCATTGCGGGAGGTGGAGATACGCAGTATTTT. Translated: CASSGFIAGGGDTQYF.

This chain joins TRBV12-5 and TRBJ1-2; D uncertain. Between the trimmed V and J ends, which lost 6 bases and 6 bases, there was a span of 11 bases. The CDR3 length is 12 residues. Germline V CDR1 and CDR2: LGHNT, FRNRAP. CDR3 sequence: CASGNQVNGYTF. DNA for the CDR3: TGTGCTAGTGGCAACCAGGTGAATGGCTACACCTTC.

This clone occurred a few times. The chain uses TRBV5-1 and TRBJ2-3; no clear D gene. Germline-derived CDR1 and CDR2 are SGHRS and YFSETQ. This CDR3 comprises 14 residues. Trimming pared 4 bases from V and 2 bases from J, leaving 11 bases between. CDR3 in amino acids: CASSLGVPTDTQYF. The CDR3 nucleotides read TGCGCCAGCAGCCTTGGAGTCCCCACAGATACGCAGTATTTT.

The chain joins TRBV5-5 to TRBJ2-3; 7 positions agree with TRBD1. This CDR3 is 17 amino acids long. Germline V gene data show CDR1 as SGHKS and CDR2 as YYEKEE (reference sequence). V dropped 0 bases and J dropped 5; count of bases not matched to a gene: 12. CDR3 region: CASSLAVRTGDGDTQYF. The CDR3 bases are TGTGCCAGCAGCTTGGCCGTTAGAACAGGGGACGGAGATACGCAGTATTTT.

The genes are TRBV7-9 and TRBJ1-2; D not certain. The V end lost 5 bases, the J end lost 5 bases, and 18 bases lay between the germline ends. Germline CDR1 and CDR2: SEHNR and FQNEAQ (reference sequence). The CDR3 length is 15 residues. This CDR3 is CASSSRGSGEYGYTF. Here the CDR3 DNA reads TGTGCCAGCAGCAGCCGAGGAAGCGGGGAGTATGGCTACACCTTC.

This sequence joins TRBV28 and TRBJ1-5, with 7 bases fitting TRBD1. V gave up 6 bases and J gave up 1 base; unmatched junction bases: 9. The CDR3 runs 16 residues. From germline, CDR1 is MDHEN and CDR2 SYDVKM. The CDR3 here is CASSPTQGGSNQPQHF. The CDR3 DNA reads as TGTGCCAGCAGCCCTACTCAGGGGGGAAGCAATCAGCCCCAGCATTTT.

This clone appeared a single time. This chain uses TRBV5-4 with TRBJ1-1; D unresolved. Trimming left V 4 bases short and J 1 base short, with 14 bases between. This CDR3 region has 15 residues. The germline gives CDR1 SGHNT, CDR2 YYREEE (reference sequence). The CDR3 reads CASSPYWARNTEAFF. The CDR3 nucleotides read TGTGCCAGCAGCCCGTATTGGGCTCGGAACACTGAAGCTTTCTTT.

The chain employs TRBV27 and TRBJ2-3; D is undetermined. The CDR3 has 14 amino acids. Looked up from germline, CDR1 is MNHEY and CDR2 is SMNVEV (reference sequence). V dropped 2 bases and J dropped 2 bases, with 8 bases sitting between them. DNA of the CDR3: TGTGCCAGCAGTTTAAGTCAGTACACAGATACGCAGTATTTT. It encodes CASSLSQYTDTQYF.

This clone was recorded a few times. The chain has TRBV7-9 and TRBJ2-1; a weak D match, TRBD2 (5 bases). The CDR3 loop spans 17 amino acids. The germline CDR1 and CDR2 sequences are SEHNR and FQNEAQ (reference sequence). V was cut by 3 bases and J by 4 bases, with 19 bases left in between. The DNA for the CDR3 is TGTGCCAGCAGCTTCTTTGTGAGCGGCGGAGTGTACAATGAGCAGTTCTTC. Translating it yields CASSFFVSGGVYNEQFF.

The rearrangement joins TRBV19 to TRBJ2-5; 7 bases align to TRBD2. J was trimmed by 1 base and V by 3 bases; bases with no gene match: 5. The CDR3 has 15 amino acids. CDR1 LNHDA and CDR2 SQIVND come from the germline V gene (reference sequence). The CDR3 here is CASSIRAGTQETQYF. In nucleotides, the CDR3 is TGTGCCAGTAGTATCCGAGCGGGGACCCAAGAGACCCAGTACTTC.

The genes are TRBV28 and TRBJ1-1; 7 bases fit TRBD1. Germline V gene lookup returns CDR1 MDHEN and CDR2 SYDVKM. The V and J ends lost 5 bases and 1 base, in that order; junction bases with no gene match: 4. The CDR3 loop spans 14 amino acids. The CDR3 here is CASSETGWNTEAFF. CDR3 coding DNA: TGTGCCAGCAGTGAGACAGGGTGGAACACTGAAGCTTTCTTT.

The V and J genes are TRBV19 and TRBJ2-7, with 13 bases lining up with TRBD2. The V and J ends lost 5 bases and 4 bases, in that order; junction bases with no gene match: 8. The length of the CDR3 is 16 residues. Germline V gene data show CDR1 as LNHDA and CDR2 as SQIVND (reference sequence). CDR3 loop: CASSPTGTSGIYEQYF. The CDR3 coding sequence is TGTGCCAGTAGTCCCACGGGGACTAGCGGGATTTACGAGCAGTACTTC.

CDR3 bases: TGTGCCAGCCACCCGGCCAGGGGGAACACTGAAGCTTTCTTT. It specifies CASHPARGNTEAFF. The chain recombines TRBV6-5 with TRBJ1-1; weak D call: TRBD1 (6 bases). CDR3 size: 14 residues. Germline loops: CDR1 MNHEY, CDR2 SVGAGI. The V end lost 8 bases, the J end lost 1 base, and 14 bases lay between the germline ends.

The CDR3 protein is CSVERTGNTGELFF. Written as DNA, the CDR3 is TGCAGCGTTGAGAGGACAGGGAACACCGGGGAGCTGTTTTTT. The chain recombines TRBV29-1 with TRBJ2-2; 7 bases are a match to TRBD1. Germline V gives CDR1 SQVTM, CDR2 ANQGSEA. Trimming cost V 3 bases and J 1 base; bases outside gene matches: 2. This CDR3 has 14 amino acids.

The rearrangement uses TRBV5-4 and TRBJ1-1, with a tentative D call TRBD1 (6 bases). Germline CDR1 is SGHNT and CDR2 is YYREEE (reference sequence). CDR3 length: 15 residues. The V and J ends lost 4 bases and 2 bases respectively, with 15 bases between them. This chain's CDR3 is CASSPPTGSNTEAFF. CDR3 sequence (DNA): TGTGCCAGCAGCCCACCCACAGGGTCAAACACTGAAGCTTTCTTT.

The rearrangement uses TRBV29-1 and TRBJ2-2; D perhaps matches TRBD1 (5 bases). Trimming stripped 4 bases from V and 0 bases from J, with 6 bases between. In germline, CDR1 is SQVTM, CDR2 ANQGSEA. There are 13 residues in the CDR3. The CDR3 bases are TGCAGCGTTGGACAGCCGAACACCGGGGAGCTGTTTTTT. Translated: CSVGQPNTGELFF.

This clone was recorded only once. V is TRBV7-2 and J is TRBJ2-3; TRBD1 might be the D (6 bases). V lost 7 bases, J lost 2 bases, and 13 bases lay in between. CDR3 size: 14 residues. In germline, CDR1 is SGHTA, CDR2 FQGNSA. This CDR3 is CASNHDRFTDTQYF. The CDR3 nucleotides are TGTGCCAGCAACCATGACAGGTTCACAGATACGCAGTATTTT. The complete variable domain, with remaining parts taken from reference TRBV7-2 and TRBJ2-3, reads GAGVSQSPSNKVTEKGKDVELRCDPISGHTALYWYRQSLGQGLEFLIYFQGNSAPDKSGLPSDRFSAERTGGSVSTLTIQRTQQEDSAVYLCASNHDRFTDTQYFGPGTRLTVL.

The chain joins TRBV14 to TRBJ2-6; TRBD1 matches 7 bases. The CDR3 totals 17 residues. Trimming removed 1 base from V and 0 bases from J; junction bases left unmatched: 3. From germline, CDR1 is SGHDN and CDR2 FVKESK. DNA of the CDR3: TGTGCCAGCAGCCAAGGGGGACAGATCTCTGGGGCCAACGTCCTGACTTTC. Encoded protein: CASSQGGQISGANVLTF.

This clone was seen once. The chain employs TRBV9 and TRBJ2-3; 8 nucleotides match TRBD2. Trimming cost V 0 bases and J 8 bases; bases outside gene matches: 8. CDR3 length equals 15 residues. Germline CDR1 is SGDLS and CDR2 is YYNGEE. In nucleotides, the CDR3 is TGTGCCAGCAGCGTAGGGCTAGCGGGCCTCATTACGCAGTATTTT. Translated: CASSVGLAGLITQYF. Variable domain in full (rest from reference TRBV9 and TRBJ2-3): DSGVTQTPKHLITATGQRVTLRCSPRSGDLSVYWYQQSLDQGLQFLIQYYNGEERAKGNILERFSAQQFPDLHSELNLSSLELGDSALYFCASSVGLAGLITQYFGPGTRLTVL.

The gene calls are TRBV5-1 and TRBJ2-3; TRBD2 matches 16 bases. Germline-derived CDR1 and CDR2 are SGHRS and YFSETQ. The CDR3 consists of 19 residues. Losses at the gene ends were 3 bases for V and 5 bases for J; bases not matched to a gene: 12. The CDR3 loop is CASSSMGLAGGPGRDTQYF. CDR3 DNA: TGCGCCAGCAGCTCAATGGGACTAGCGGGAGGGCCGGGGCGAGATACGCAGTATTTT.